The rows below give T cell receptor beta chains drawn from one sample of a study of T cells expressing NK-cell markers. With the 5' RACE reads reprocessed, TCRdb shows one record per CDR3 protein and no DNA. With a few hundred thousand distinct CDR3 sequences in the sample, the ten largest clones hold approximately 4%. The sequenced material came from blood T cells: a sorted CD56 or NKG2C T cell subset, CD4+ or CD8+ T cells, or bulk PBMC T cells (not recorded which). The receptors here all came from a man younger than 30 in good health. The CDR3 runs from the conserved cysteine through the conserved F or W. The order of the fields is CDR3 length, J gene, V gene, CDR3 protein.

>13|TRBJ1-1|TRBV12-3/TRBV12-4
CASSLALNTEAFF
>18|TRBJ2-1|TRBV13
CASSFGPGLAGPGNEQFF
>14|TRBJ2-3|TRBV20-1
CSAIRGTLGDTQYF
>15|TRBJ2-2|TRBV28
CASSLKFGIGGELFF
>15|TRBJ2-1|TRBV6-5
CASRTGTSGYNEQFF
>22|TRBJ2-2|TRBV7-1
CASSPARGWLTSGSANTGELFF
>16|TRBJ2-1|TRBV7-8
CASSLGGGGGSNEQFF
>15|TRBJ2-1|TRBV21-1
CASSTLAGGRNEQFF
>16|TRBJ1-3|TRBV12-3/TRBV12-4
CASSILSGGRGNTIYF
>20|TRBJ2-1|TRBV29-1
CSVEDEAAWRLAVAYNEQFF
>15|TRBJ2-1|TRBV28
CASSESAAATNEQFF
>13|TRBJ2-7|TRBV28
CASTKGGGSEQYF
>15|TRBJ1-2|TRBV7-2
CASSLDRVDGYGYTF
>13|TRBJ2-5|TRBV10-2
CASSVSGTGNQYF
>20|TRBJ2-5|TRBV6-2/TRBV6-3
CASSYSKGDRERWREETQYF
>19|TRBJ2-1|TRBV3-1
CASSQDQGLAGVKYNEQFF
>15|TRBJ1-2|TRBV29-1
CSVGVGGGSSYGYTF
>13|TRBJ2-3|TRBV2
CASSEGRTDTQYF
>16|TRBJ2-3|TRBV20-1
CSASLGVYPGSDTQYF
>14|TRBJ2-7|TRBV7-2
CASSPAGGAHEQYF
>15|TRBJ1-2|TRBV15
CATSREGTGIGGYTF
>15|TRBJ2-3|TRBV18
CASSPPGAVPDTQYF
>14|TRBJ2-7|TRBV7-2
CASSISGSLYEQYF
>17|TRBJ2-1|TRBV4-2
CASSQDVASRSGNEQFF
>16|TRBJ2-3|TRBV12-3/TRBV12-4
CASSFRRGRGEQEQYF
>12|TRBJ1-3|TRBV4-2
CASSRDGSTIYF
>15|TRBJ1-5|TRBV6-5
CASSYSQRGDQPQHF
>16|TRBJ2-1|TRBV24-1
CATSDPGLSLYNEQFF
>13|TRBJ1-2|TRBV5-1
CASSDELTDGYTF
>13|TRBJ2-1|TRBV12-3/TRBV12-4
CASSRTNYNEQFF
>14|TRBJ2-1|TRBV14
CASSRRDLNNEQFF
>18|TRBJ2-1|TRBV27
CASSLLASGGKSYNEQFF
>16|TRBJ2-6|TRBV20-1
CSASYRVTTGANVLTF
>13|TRBJ1-2|TRBV5-1
CASSSRTAYGYTF
>19|TRBJ1-4|TRBV4-3
CASSQDSSRQLSTNEKLFF
>14|TRBJ2-7|TRBV6-2/TRBV6-3
CASIKDWSTYEQYF
>12|TRBJ1-1|TRBV10-3
CAISDNGGEAFF
>15|TRBJ1-1|TRBV5-1
CASSLGDRGNTEAFF
>15|TRBJ2-1|TRBV9
CASATGTSGSYEQFF
>19|TRBJ2-3|TRBV6-5
CASSYSDSGRARNTDTQYF
>15|TRBJ2-5|TRBV10-3
CAISEAGGYQETQYF
>14|TRBJ2-7|TRBV5-6
CASSDRGRTYEQYF
>19|TRBJ2-3|TRBV6-5
CASSSPTSGRARYTDTQYF
>16|TRBJ2-7|TRBV5-1
CASSSEWGLAGAEQYF
>18|TRBJ1-5|TRBV20-1
CSARRQGVSENSNQPQHF
>13|TRBJ2-2|TRBV24-1
CATSGRKTGELFF
>17|TRBJ2-1|TRBV28
CASSIPQLQRDYNEQFF
>15|TRBJ1-4|TRBV7-7
CASSPGGRPNEKLFF
>15|TRBJ1-5|TRBV10-3
CAISEGTENNQPQHF